Presented here are 26 T cell receptor beta chains from one specimen sequenced in a study of Tregs in tolerant kidney transplant recipients. Sequencing used immunoSEQ multiplex PCR; TCRdb keeps in-frame clones, though not all of them. The table shows approximately 82,000 clones, with under 95% occurring only once. Mixed chimerism was transient after nonmyeloablative marrow transplants from related graft donors. Sequences were derived from CD4+ T cells from blood (PBMCs), sampled 12 months after the transplant. All receptors derive from a human patient who received a combined kidney and bone marrow transplant. Some of these T cells may belong to the graft donor.

The chain links TRBV5-1 to TRBJ2-7; 9 bases align to TRBD1. With V trimmed by 5 bases and J by 4 bases, 10 bases remained unmatched. The CDR3 totals 15 residues. The V gene's germline CDR1 is SGHRS and CDR2 YFSETQ. The CDR3 DNA reads as TGCGCCAGCAGAGACCGGGACAGGGAAATTTACGAGCAGTACTTC. Translated: CASRDRDREIYEQYF. Drawing the rest from reference TRBV5-1 and TRBJ2-7, the complete variable domain is KAGVTQTPRYLIKTRGQQVTLSCSPISGHRSVSWYQQTPGQGLQFLFEYFSETQRNKGNFPGRFSGRQFSNSRSEMNVSTLELGDSALYLCASRDRDREIYEQYFGPGTRLTVT.

The rearrangement uses TRBV28 and TRBJ2-7; D is perhaps TRBD2 (5 bases). The CDR3 contains 14 residues. Germline loops: CDR1 MDHEN, CDR2 SYDVKM. V was cut by 2 bases and J by 5 bases, with 13 bases left in between. The CDR3 is CASSLPGNYDEQYF. The CDR3 nucleotides read TGTGCCAGCAGTTTACCGGGGAATTACGACGAGCAGTACTTC.

The CDR3 nucleotides read TGCGCCAGCAGCGACCAGGGGGCGAACACTGAAGCTTTCTTT. Amino acid sequence: CASSDQGANTEAFF. The chain recombines TRBV5-1 with TRBJ1-1; 8 bases align to TRBD1. This CDR3 has 14 residues. V shed 4 bases and J 1 base; nucleotides not matched to a gene: 3. Germline lookup yields CDR1 SGHRS and CDR2 YFSETQ.

The chain has TRBV2 and TRBJ1-2, with D perhaps matching TRBD1 (6 bases). Between the trimmed V and J ends, which lost 6 bases and 1 base, there was a span of 9 bases. CDR1 is SNHLY and CDR2 is FYNNEI in the germline V gene. The CDR3 totals 13 residues. The CDR3 nucleotides read TGTGCCAGCAGCCCACAGGGTAACTATGGCTACACCTTC. This codes for CASSPQGNYGYTF.

The CDR3 spells CASSPRQGANYGYTF. The CDR3 coding sequence is TGTGCCAGCAGCCCAAGACAGGGAGCGAACTATGGCTACACCTTC. The rearrangement uses TRBV9 and TRBJ1-2; 7 positions match TRBD1. Germline V gene lookup returns CDR1 SGDLS and CDR2 YYNGEE. The CDR3 contains 15 residues. Unmatched junction bases numbered 8, after V lost 4 bases and J lost 2 bases.

This chain connects TRBV15 to TRBJ2-5, with 7 bases that match TRBD1. The CDR3 is 13 residues long. Trimming at V came to 4 bases and at J to 6 bases, leaving 5 bases not matched to a gene. Germline CDR1 LNHNV, CDR2 YYDKDF (reference sequence). CDR3 sequence reads: CATSIDRVKTQYF. The DNA of the CDR3 is TGTGCCACCAGCATCGACAGGGTTAAGACCCAGTACTTC.

The chain recombines TRBV14 with TRBJ1-1, with D perhaps TRBD1 (6 bases). V dropped 4 bases and J dropped 0 bases, with 15 bases sitting between them. The CDR3 sequence is 16 residues long. Germline values: CDR1 SGHDN, CDR2 FVKESK. CDR3 sequence: CASSRPGGAVNTEAFF. In nucleotides, the CDR3 is TGTGCCAGCAGCCGACCCGGGGGGGCAGTGAACACTGAAGCTTTCTTT.

This clone has just a few counts. J is TRBJ2-6 and V is TRBV6-1; the D gene is possibly TRBD1 (6 bases). Trimming removed 3 bases at V and 1 base at J, with 13 bases between. The CDR3 consists of 17 residues. Germline CDR1 is MNHNS and CDR2 is SASEGT. The CDR3 nucleotides are TGTGCCAGCAGTGATCCAGGGGCTTTGTCTGGGGCCAACGTCCTGACTTTC. It codes for CASSDPGALSGANVLTF.

This sequence joins TRBV5-1 and TRBJ2-1, with 12 bases matching TRBD2. After removal of 7 bases from V and 4 bases from J, the junction contained 6 bases not matched to a gene. Germline V gene lookup returns CDR1 SGHRS and CDR2 YFSETQ. The CDR3 contains 15 residues. In nucleotides, the CDR3 is TGCGCCAGCTTTCTCGGACTAGCGGGGTACAATGAGCAGTTCTTC. Translating gives CASFLGLAGYNEQFF.

The CDR3 sequence is CASSIGGTGTQETQYF. DNA for the CDR3: TGTGCCAGTAGTATAGGTGGGACAGGTACTCAAGAGACCCAGTACTTC. The chain links TRBV19 to TRBJ2-5, with 8 positions matching TRBD1. Per the germline V gene, CDR1 is LNHDA and CDR2 is SQIVND (reference sequence). The junction had 6 bases not matched to a gene; V was cut back by 1 base and J by 2 bases. The CDR3 covers 16 residues.

This chain joins TRBV5-4 and TRBJ2-7; TRBD1 agrees at 7 bases. This CDR3 region has 14 residues. J lost 3 bases, V lost 4 bases, and 7 bases had no gene match. CDR1 SGHNT and CDR2 YYREEE come from the germline V gene (reference sequence). The CDR3 bases are TGTGCCAGCAGCCCCGACGACAGGGTCTACGAGCAGTACTTC. Protein product: CASSPDDRVYEQYF.

The chain has TRBV2 and TRBJ2-4, with D maybe TRBD1 (5 bases). The CDR3 extends over 14 amino acids. Germline CDR1 SNHLY, CDR2 FYNNEI. Trimming took off 6 bases at V and 6 bases at J, with 15 bases between the two ends. The CDR3 bases are TGTGCCAGCAGAGTATCTCAGGGTCGAAACATTCAGTACTTC. Translated: CASRVSQGRNIQYF. The whole variable domain, remainder taken from reference TRBV2 and TRBJ2-4, is EPEVTQTPSHQVTQMGQEVILRCVPISNHLYFYWYRQILGQKVEFLVSFYNNEISEKSEIFDDQFSVERPDGSNFTLKIRSTKLEDSAMYFCASRVSQGRNIQYFGAGTRLSVL.

V gene TRBV28 combines with J gene TRBJ1-2; D is possibly TRBD1 (5 bases). The ends were cut back, 6 bases at V and 4 bases at J, with 9 bases in the middle. The germline gives CDR1 MDHEN, CDR2 SYDVKM. This CDR3 is built from 12 residues. For the CDR3, the DNA is TGTGCCAGCAGAGGGGTTGGCTATGGCTACACCTTC. Translated, it gives CASRGVGYGYTF.

The chain carries TRBV11-2 and TRBJ1-1; 7 bases are a match to TRBD1. CDR1 is SGHAT and CDR2 is FQNNGV in the germline V gene. Germline trimming cut 6 bases from V and 1 base from J; bases unmatched to any gene: 5. The CDR3 sequence is 14 residues long. The CDR3 is CASRITGENTEAFF. The CDR3 DNA reads as TGTGCCAGCAGAATTACAGGGGAGAACACTGAAGCTTTCTTT.

In this sample, this clone turned up once. The V and J genes are TRBV30 and TRBJ1-1; D is perhaps TRBD1 (5 bases). The germline gives CDR1 GTSNPN, CDR2 SVGIG (reference sequence). The length of the CDR3 is 15 residues. V was cut by 2 bases and J by 1 base, with 14 bases left in between. CDR3 residues: CAWSLTGLQNTEAFF. The CDR3 nucleotides read TGTGCCTGGAGTCTGACGGGACTCCAGAACACTGAAGCTTTCTTT.

The rearrangement joins TRBV20-1 to TRBJ1-1; maybe TRBD1 (6 bases). Deletions cut 5 bases from V and 11 bases from J, with 15 bases between. The CDR3 covers 11 residues. Germline V lookup: CDR1 DFQATT, CDR2 SNEGSKA (reference sequence). DNA for the CDR3: TGCAGTGCTCCGAGGGGGGGCGATGCTTTCTTT. Translation gives CSAPRGGDAFF.

The count of this clone is one. The V gene is TRBV7-2, the J gene TRBJ2-1; D remains ambiguous. Germline CDR1 reads SGHTA; CDR2 reads FQGNSA. Trimming cost V 1 base and J 7 bases, with 17 bases left between them. This CDR3 is built from 16 residues. The DNA of the CDR3 is TGTGCCAGCAGCTTAGAATTCGCACCAGGTGGGAATGAGCAGTTCTTC. Encoded protein: CASSLEFAPGGNEQFF.

The chain uses TRBV4-3 and TRBJ1-5; D gene ambiguous. V lost 0 bases and J 5 bases, leaving 14 bases between the germline ends. The CDR3 is 16 amino acids. Germline values: CDR1 LGHNA, CDR2 YSLEER. The DNA of the CDR3 is TGCGCCAGCAGCCAAGACGTGAGGGCAGAAGATCAGCCCCAGCATTTT. As protein: CASSQDVRAEDQPQHF.

The chain combines TRBV7-3 with TRBJ2-3, with a weak D call TRBD2 (6 bases). Germline V gene data show CDR1 as SGHTA and CDR2 as FQGTGA. V shed 4 bases and J shed 5 bases, with 10 bases lying between them. This CDR3 spans 13 amino acids. The CDR3 protein is CASSSVTRDTQYF. DNA for the CDR3: TGTGCCAGCAGCTCTGTGACTAGAGATACGCAGTATTTT.

This chain connects TRBV21-1 to TRBJ1-5; the D segment call TRBD1 is taken from the table without a DNA check. TRBV21-1 is marked as a pseudogene. The CDR3 consists of 16 residues. CDR3 protein: CASSTRDRVSFQPQHF. In nucleotides, the CDR3 is TGTGCCAGCAGCACCCGGGACAGGGTGTCCTTTCAGCCCCAGCATTTT.

The rearrangement links TRBV5-1 to TRBJ1-1, with TRBD1 identical over 8 bases. Germline V lookup: CDR1 SGHRS, CDR2 YFSETQ. V lost 5 bases to trimming and J lost 3 bases; unmatched junction nucleotides: 9. This CDR3 has 15 amino acids. The CDR3 DNA follows: TGCGCCAGCAGGGATTACAGGGGGGTTGACACTGAAGCTTTCTTT. The encoded protein is CASRDYRGVDTEAFF. The variable domain in full, completed from reference TRBV5-1 and TRBJ1-1, reads KAGVTQTPRYLIKTRGQQVTLSCSPISGHRSVSWYQQTPGQGLQFLFEYFSETQRNKGNFPGRFSGRQFSNSRSEMNVSTLELGDSALYLCASRDYRGVDTEAFFGQGTRLTVV.

V and J are TRBV7-6 and TRBJ2-7; 14 positions match TRBD2. The CDR3 totals 16 residues. V was clipped by 2 bases and J by 4 bases; unmatched bases: 4. CDR1 is SGHVS, CDR2 FNYEAQ, per germline. The CDR3 nucleotides read TGTGCCAGCAGCTTAAGGACTAGCGGGAGGCAGTACGAGCAGTACTTC. This codes for CASSLRTSGRQYEQYF. Together with reference TRBV7-6 and TRBJ2-7, the CDR3 gives the full variable domain: GAGVSQSPRYKVTKRGQDVALRCDPISGHVSLYWYRQALGQGPEFLTYFNYEAQQDKSGLPNDRFSAERPEGSISTLTIQRTEQRDSAMYRCASSLRTSGRQYEQYFGPGTRLTVT.

This clone was counted between two and nine times. This sequence joins TRBV11-3 and TRBJ2-7; no reliable D call. The CDR3 has 14 amino acids. The V end lost 1 base, the J end lost 0 bases, and 7 bases lay between the germline ends. The germline CDR1 and CDR2 sequences are SGHNT and YENEEA. CDR3 DNA sequence: TGTGCCAGCAGCTTAGGCGGCAGCTCCTACGAGCAGTACTTC. Translation: CASSLGGSSYEQYF.

This clone was found once. In DNA, the CDR3 is TGTGCCTACCGGGACAGGGGAACCTACGAGCAGTACTTC. It specifies CAYRDRGTYEQYF. This chain connects TRBV30 to TRBJ2-7; TRBD1 matches 10 bases. V lost 7 bases and J lost 2; bases outside the gene matches: 5. This CDR3 is built from 13 residues. Germline V gives CDR1 GTSNPN, CDR2 SVGIG (reference sequence).

This chain joins TRBV5-1 and TRBJ1-1, with D maybe TRBD1 (5 bases). The ends were cut back, 4 bases at V and 4 bases at J, with 8 bases in the middle. This CDR3 region has 12 residues. From germline, CDR1 is SGHRS and CDR2 YFSETQ. In DNA, the CDR3 is TGCGCCAGCAGCGACAGCTTCACTGAAGCTTTCTTT. Translation: CASSDSFTEAFF.

The rearrangement uses TRBV7-2 and TRBJ2-5; D call uncertain. This CDR3 region has 13 residues. CDR1 SGHTA and CDR2 FQGNSA come from the germline V gene. Trimming stripped 4 bases from V and 0 bases from J, with 6 bases between. The CDR3 protein is CASSSPNQETQYF. The CDR3 DNA is TGTGCCAGCAGCTCCCCTAACCAAGAGACCCAGTACTTC.